This T cell receptor beta chain was captured by sequencing in a study of blood T cell repertoires in COVID-19 (TCRdb year 2020). For context, the study as a whole: Collaborator samples came from the United States, Italy and Spain and covered acute and convalescent phases of COVID-19. Where HLA class I and class II types were available, the types were taken from metadata supplied by the sample provider, not from assay-based typing. A de-identified subject ID, COVID-19 status, age in years and sex were almost always included in the sample metadata. The repertoires were made available in a free public database intended to serve as a resource for research on the immune response to SARS-CoV-2. The material from the prospective study consisted of cDNA or gDNA derived from T cells, B-cell-depleted T cells, or PBMCs. The samples were drawn from the first 160 participants of the ongoing ImmuneRACE study and from more than 1,000 subjects provided by 6 global collaborators. Deeply sampled blood TCRbeta repertoires from subjects exposed to, actively infected with, or recovered from COVID-19 were included in the dataset. Results the study describes overall, beyond this receptor: The amount of clinical and demographic metadata varied by source and participant and was provided uncurated.

TCRbeta CDR3 regions were amplified from genomic DNA using the immunoSEQ Assay, a bias-controlled multiplex PCR. Per the authors' processing: The number of nucleated cells in each sample was estimated from the amplification of reference gene primers within the assay. Sequence reads were collapsed and filtered to measure the absolute abundance of every unique TCRbeta CDR3 rearrangement. For each sample, productive Simpson clonality was calculated as the square root of Simpson's diversity index across productive rearrangements. TCRdb re-hosts the immuneACCESS table, in-frame sequences only. Its copies lack some clones; in the studies checked, an unresolved V gene accounts for under half of them, and the cause for the rest is not known. V, J and clone size are taken as reported in that table, and D and trimming were inferred from the DNA itself. In this sample the table shows roughly 36,000 clones, approximately 96% of which occur a single time. The top ten constitute approximately 4.1% of the sample.

Whole blood was collected in K2EDTA tubes by collaborating institutions according to the institutions' own protocols. For TCRbeta analysis, collaborator samples were shipped as frozen whole blood, as isolated PBMCs, or as DNA extracted from either sample type. Comment on this clone: The antigen it binds to is not known. Base qualities are missing; no much larger clone stands one base away.

V is pared back by 0 bases and J by 5 bases, with 11 bases lying between the germline termini. The CDR3, cysteine through phenylalanine, is 15 amino acids long. Here the CDR3 DNA is all that survives: 45 bases in frame from base 1. The germline V gene gives CDR1 as SGHVS and CDR2 as FNYEAQ. Sequencing was carried out using peripheral blood. The chain is encoded by TRBV7-6 joined to TRBJ1-3; perhaps TRBD1 is the D gene, with 5 bases matching. This receptor was obtained from a human donor with active COVID-19. The donor label of this sample is uncertain. The CDR3 region reads CASSLADTYRNTIYF. The nucleotides are TGTGCCAGCAGCTTAGCGGACACATACAGAAACACCATATATTTT.